The rows below give T cell receptor beta chains drawn from one sample of a study of blood T cell repertoires in COVID-19. Some clones are missing from TCRdb's copy, which holds only in-frame ones; the method was immunoSEQ multiplex PCR. The sample includes about 200,000 clones, 70% to 90% of them seen just once. The specimen was peripheral blood. The receptors come from a man in his 60s with COVID-19, enrolled during active disease. The CDR3 runs from the conserved cysteine through the conserved F or W. A D gene is named only where the DNA matches it firmly. Clone size, where shown, is once, few, many, or a class for clones that have expanded.

clone size	J gene	V gene	D gene	CDR3 DNA	CDR3 protein
-	TRBJ1-1	TRBV19	-	TGTGCCAGTAGTCCTCTTAGGCAGACCCGGGACTTCAACACTGAAGCTTTCTTT	CASSPLRQTRDFNTEAFF
-	TRBJ2-7	TRBV6-6	-	TGTGCCAGCAGTTACGAGGGCTCGTACTACGAGCAGTACTTC	CASSYEGSYYEQYF
-	TRBJ1-1	TRBV19	-	TGTGCCAGTAGTATAGCAGGACAGAGAATGAACACTGAAGCTTTCTTT	CASSIAGQRMNTEAFF
-	TRBJ2-5	TRBV6-5	TRBD1	TGTGCCAGTCAGAGGGGGCTACGGGATCAAGAGACCCAGTACTTC	CASQRGLRDQETQYF
-	TRBJ2-1	TRBV2	TRBD1	TGTGCCAGCCGTTACAGGGGTGAGCAGTTCTTC	CASRYRGEQFF
-	TRBJ1-2	TRBV3-1/TRBV3-2	TRBD1	TGTGCCAGCAGCCATAGAGGGGGCGCCTCTGGCTACACCTTC	CASSHRGGASGYTF
-	TRBJ2-6	TRBV28	-	TGTGCCAGCAGTCGCACTCCGGGAAAAGTCTCTGGGGCCAACGTCCTGACTTTC	CASSRTPGKVSGANVLTF
-	TRBJ2-7	TRBV18	-	TGTGCCAGCTCACCACCGGGCGGGTCCTACGAGCAGTACTTC	CASSPPGGSYEQYF
-	TRBJ1-1	TRBV29-1	-	TGCAGCGTCCTGTTGGGGCGGACCATGAACACTGAAGCTTTCTTT	CSVLLGRTMNTEAFF
-	TRBJ2-7	TRBV12-3/TRBV12-4	-	TGTGCCAGCAGTTTGTCCCTCTCCTACGAGCAGTACTTC	CASSLSLSYEQYF
-	TRBJ1-5	TRBV10-1	-	TGCGCCAGCAGTGATGGGGGCCAGCCCCAGCATTTT	CASSDGGQPQHF
-	TRBJ2-3	TRBV28	TRBD1	TGTGCCAGCACCTCCTTCAGGTACAGGGGAAGCACAGATACGCAGTATTTT	CASTSFRYRGSTDTQYF
-	TRBJ2-7	TRBV27	-	TGTGCCAGCAGTCCGCTAAGTGCCTACGAGCAGTACTTC	CASSPLSAYEQYF
-	TRBJ1-2	TRBV28	-	TGTGCCAGCAGTTTATTGAGGGAACGGGATGGCTACACCTTC	CASSLLRERDGYTF
few	TRBJ1-4	TRBV5-5	-	TGTGCCAGCAGCGTATCCCGGACAGATGAAAAACTGTTTTTT	CASSVSRTDEKLFF
-	TRBJ2-5	TRBV19	-	TGTGCCAGTAGTATGCGACTGGTAGAGACCCAGTACTTC	CASSMRLVETQYF
-	TRBJ1-2	TRBV7-2	TRBD1	TGTCCCGGACAGGACCGACTCTATGGCTACACCTTC	CPGQDRLYGYTF
once	TRBJ2-7	TRBV28	TRBD2	TGTGCTACGGGAAGCGGGAGCTCCTACGAGCAGTACTTC	CATGSGSSYEQYF
-	TRBJ2-7	TRBV1	-	TGCACCAGCACCGGGGAGGGCAGTCCCTACGAGCAGTACTTC	CTSTGEGSPYEQYF
-	TRBJ1-5	TRBV5-8	-	TGTGCCAGCAGCCCAGGGCCCCTGGGACAGCCCCAGCATTTT	CASSPGPLGQPQHF
-	TRBJ2-2	TRBV27	TRBD1	TGTGCCAGCAGTCTACAGACAGGGGGCAACACCGGGGAGCTGTTTTTT	CASSLQTGGNTGELFF
-	TRBJ2-3	TRBV29-1	TRBD2	TGCAGCGTCGTAGCGGGAGAGACAGATACGCAGTATTTT	CSVVAGETDTQYF
-	TRBJ1-4	TRBV27	-	TGTGCCAGCAGTTTATGGGGGGTAGGAACTAATGAAAAACTGTTTTTT	CASSLWGVGTNEKLFF
once	TRBJ1-1	TRBV11-2	-	TGTGCCAGCAGCTTAGTTCGGGGAAAGACTGAAGCTTTCTTT	CASSLVRGKTEAFF
-	TRBJ2-1	TRBV7-9	-	TGTGCCAGCAGCTTAGGCCCGACAAGAGCTACGGATGAGCAGTTCTTC	CASSLGPTRATDEQFF
-	TRBJ1-2	TRBV5-6	TRBD1	TGTGCCAGCAGGCGGACAGGGGGCGGTGGCTACACCTTC	CASRRTGGGGYTF
once	TRBJ1-1	TRBV7-9	TRBD1	TGTGCCAGCAGCTTAGTAGGTTCCAGGGGGCTCGACACTGAAGCTTTCTTT	CASSLVGSRGLDTEAFF
-	TRBJ2-7	TRBV7-9	TRBD1	TGTGCCAGCAGTTCCCCCCGAGGGACAGGACGTACGGCCTACGAGCAGTACTTC	CASSSPRGTGRTAYEQYF
-	TRBJ2-3	TRBV25-1	-	TGTGCCAGCAGTGAATTCGGCACAGATACGCAGTATTTT	CASSEFGTDTQYF
-	TRBJ2-6	TRBV28	TRBD1	TGTGCCAGCAGTTTTTCGGGATACAGGGGTACTGGGGCCAACGTCCTGACTTTC	CASSFSGYRGTGANVLTF
-	TRBJ2-2	TRBV25-1	-	TGTGCCAGCAGTGGCGAAATGAGGCTGTTTTTT	CASSGEMRLFF
-	TRBJ1-1	TRBV7-9	-	TGTGCCAGCAGCTTCGGACAGTCGAACACTGAAGCTTTCTTT	CASSFGQSNTEAFF
once	TRBJ2-1	TRBV3-1/TRBV3-2	TRBD1	TGTGCCAGCAGCCGGGACAGGGCGATTGTGAATGAGCAGTTCTTC	CASSRDRAIVNEQFF
-	TRBJ1-1	TRBV19	-	TGTGCCAGTAGTATGGGGAGATCAACTGAAGCTTTCTTT	CASSMGRSTEAFF
-	TRBJ2-7	TRBV9	TRBD2	TGTGCCAGCAGCGAAACGGGGACTAGCGGGTCCTACGAGCAGTACTTC	CASSETGTSGSYEQYF
-	TRBJ1-1	TRBV7-2	-	TGTGCCAGCAGCTTACAGATGAACACTGAAGCTTTCTTT	CASSLQMNTEAFF
once	TRBJ1-5	TRBV7-9	TRBD1	TGTGCCAGCAGCCGGGACAGGGGTGTGGGTCAGCCCCAGCATTTT	CASSRDRGVGQPQHF
few	TRBJ1-5	TRBV7-6	TRBD1	TGTGCCAGCAGCTTAGGCCACAGGGGTAATCAGCCCCAGCATTTT	CASSLGHRGNQPQHF
-	TRBJ1-5	TRBV7-8	TRBD1	TGTGCCAGCAGCCATGACAGGGGGCGCGATCAGCCCCAGCATTTT	CASSHDRGRDQPQHF
-	TRBJ1-1	TRBV10-3	TRBD1	TGTGCCACCAGGACAGGGACGGACACTGAAGCTTTCTTT	CATRTGTDTEAFF
-	TRBJ1-2	TRBV28	-	TGTGCCGGAAGTGCGGGTGGGAACTATGGCTACACCTTC	CAGSAGGNYGYTF